The sequence of this T cell receptor (beta chain) was determined in a study of human T cells and chemical hapten exposure. TCRdb re-derived calls from the RACE reads in MiXCR, one entry per CDR3 protein. The sample lists 70,000 to 95,000 distinct CDR3 sequences; 8.6% were seen once. This clonotype was counted ten times or more. CDR1 is MNHNY, CDR2 SVGAGI, per germline (reference sequence). V was trimmed by 0 bases and J by 8 bases, leaving 10 bases between them. The CDR3 consists of 14 residues. Indicated time point: healthy volunteer bleed at 6 weeks. Researchers extracted total RNA from unfractionated whole blood.

The J gene is TRBJ1-4, the V gene TRBV6-6; D may be TRBD1 (5 bases). Material for sequencing was whole blood. The receptor's source is a female donor in good health. Some clones in this sample may be carry-over from other donors' samples. CDR3 nucleotides: TGTGCCAGCAGTTACTCTCCGACAGTGGAAAAACTGTTTTTT. Its protein product is CASSYSPTVEKLFF.